This T cell receptor (beta chain) appears in the sequencing data of a study of shared T cell receptors in the human thymus. Trimming pared 5 bases from V and 5 bases from J, leaving 7 bases between. The CDR3 contains 11 residues. Germline-derived CDR1 and CDR2 are SNHLY and FYNNEI. This table comes from immunoSEQ multiplex PCR, and its TCRdb copy is limited to in-frame clones, with some not included. The table includes hundreds of thousands of clones, over 75% detected once. Another study also made use of these data, one on human thymus T cells. That study adds: From resections taken during corrective heart surgery, the thymus tissue was obtained.

This sequence originates from a boy under two years old with a congenital heart defect. Sequenced input: thymocytes. The V and J genes are TRBV2 and TRBJ2-7; D unclear. CDR3 amino acids: CASSRSNEQYF. The CDR3 nucleotides read TGTGCCAGCAGTCGGAGTAACGAGCAGTACTTC. The complete variable domain, with remaining parts taken from reference TRBV2 and TRBJ2-7, reads EPEVTQTPSHQVTQMGQEVILRCVPISNHLYFYWYRQILGQKVEFLVSFYNNEISEKSEIFDDQFSVERPDGSNFTLKIRSTKLEDSAMYFCASSRSNEQYFGPGTRLTVT.